A single sample is the source of the 14 T cell receptor beta chains below, sequenced in a study of blood T cell repertoires in COVID-19 (TCRdb year 2020). Preparation of the library involved the immunoSEQ multiplex PCR assay. TCRdb's version of the immuneACCESS table is confined to in-frame rearrangements and falls short of the full clone set. An unresolved V gene accounts for under half of the shortfall where checked; the remainder is of unknown origin. This sample has roughly 150,000 clones in its table, and nearly 80% of those were observed once. Approximately 14% of the sample is taken by the ten largest. The sample comprised peripheral blood. These receptors all come from a woman of 80 years or more with acute or convalescent COVID-19.

This clone appeared many times. The V call is TRBV11-1, the J call TRBJ2-1; no clear D gene. Between the trimmed V and J ends, which lost 5 bases and 9 bases, there was a span of 14 bases. Per the germline V gene, CDR1 is SGHAT and CDR2 is FQDESV (reference sequence). This CDR3 contains 13 residues. The CDR3 spells CASSPMERGEQFF. CDR3 sequence (DNA): TGTGCCAGCAGCCCAATGGAACGAGGTGAGCAGTTCTTC.

As for this clone: Compared with germline, one end of the junction differs, possibly owing to a read error. This sequence joins TRBV27 and TRBJ2-1; 9 nucleotides align to TRBD2. The CDR3 covers 17 residues. Germline CDR1 and CDR2: MNHEY and SMNVEV (reference sequence). CDR3 sequence reads: CASTLAGAESSYNEQFF. In DNA form, the CDR3 reads TGTGCCAGCACTTTAGCGGGAGCGGAGTCGTCCTACAATGAGCAGTTCTTC.

CDR3 nucleotides: TGTGCCAGCAGGATGGGACAGGATAATTCACCCCTCCACTTT. Its translation is CASRMGQDNSPLHF. The chain employs TRBV6-6 and TRBJ1-6; 8 nucleotides agree with TRBD1. The CDR3 consists of 14 residues. Germline CDR1 is MNHNY and CDR2 is SVGAGI (reference sequence). J gave up 5 bases and V 6 bases, and 3 bases lay outside the gene matches.

This clone was counted a few times. V gene TRBV6-5 combines with J gene TRBJ2-1; TRBD2 matches at 7 bases. Per germline, CDR1 MNHEY and CDR2 SVGAGI. The CDR3 has 13 residues. V lost 11 bases and J lost 7; bases outside the gene matches: 11. The CDR3 region has the DNA TGTGCCTGCCGGCGACTAGCAGGGAATGAGCAGTTCTTC. It translates to CACRRLAGNEQFF.

For the CDR3, the DNA is TGTGCCAGCAGCTTGTTTGGCGGACAGGGCGGGCACTATGGCTACACCTTC. It yields the protein CASSLFGGQGGHYGYTF. V and J are TRBV5-6 and TRBJ1-2; 8 bases map to TRBD1. With V trimmed by 1 base and J by 3 bases, 11 bases remained unmatched. The CDR3 has 17 amino acids. Germline values: CDR1 SGHDT, CDR2 YYEEEE. Combining the CDR3 with reference TRBV5-6 and TRBJ1-2 gives the whole variable domain DAGVTQSPTHLIKTRGQQVTLRCSPKSGHDTVSWYQQALGQGPQFIFQYYEEEERQRGNFPDRFSGHQFPNYSSELNVNALLLGDSALYLCASSLFGGQGGHYGYTFGSGTRLTVV.

The V call is TRBV3-1 (or the pseudogene TRBV3-2), the J call TRBJ1-2; D unresolved. Trimming shortened V by 4 bases and J by 2 bases, and 17 bases separated the two germline ends. Germline V lookup: CDR1 LGHDT, CDR2 YNNKEL (reference sequence). CDR3 size: 16 residues. As DNA, the CDR3 is TGTGCCAGCAGCCTAAGAGGTGGCAGCTCAAACTATGGCTACACCTTC. Translated, it gives CASSLRGGSSNYGYTF.

This clone appeared a few times. The chain couples TRBV6-5 to TRBJ1-2; possible D gene TRBD1, 6 bases. The V gene lost 2 bases and the J gene lost 5 bases, with 12 bases spanning the gap. The germline V gene has CDR1 MNHEY and CDR2 SVGAGI. The CDR3 has 14 residues. DNA for the CDR3: TGTGCCAGCAGTTACGTAGGGCAGGGGTATGGCTACACCTTC. Translation gives CASSYVGQGYGYTF.

V usage is TRBV24-1 and J usage is TRBJ1-5; D might be TRBD1 (6 bases). The CDR3 runs 17 residues. V lost 4 bases and J 1 base, leaving 16 bases between the germline ends. CDR1 and CDR2 (germline): KGHDR, SFDVKD. The CDR3 spells CATSDDRDINSNQPQHF. CDR3 DNA sequence: TGTGCCACCAGTGACGACCGGGACATCAACAGCAATCAGCCCCAGCATTTT.

The rearrangement uses TRBV7-9 and TRBJ1-4; TRBD1 is a possible D gene (5 bases). With 6 bases removed from V and 7 bases from J, the gap between germline ends came to 9 bases. Per the germline V gene, CDR1 is SEHNR and CDR2 is FQNEAQ (reference sequence). CDR3 size: 12 residues. This CDR3 is CASSIQGEKLFF. The CDR3 DNA reads as TGTGCCAGCAGTATCCAGGGTGAAAAACTGTTTTTT.

V and J are TRBV14 and TRBJ1-4; D uncertain. The CDR3 totals 13 residues. Germline values: CDR1 SGHDN, CDR2 FVKESK. The V gene lost 1 base and the J gene lost 7 bases, with 7 bases spanning the gap. The CDR3 loop is CASSQGGSEKLFF. The CDR3 region has the DNA TGTGCCAGCAGCCAAGGAGGGAGTGAAAAACTGTTTTTT.

DNA of the CDR3: TGTGCCAGCAGTTTCGACAGTTGGAATTCACCCCTCCACTTT. It yields the protein CASSFDSWNSPLHF. The J gene is TRBJ1-6, the V gene TRBV27; a possible D gene is TRBD1 (5 bases). In germline, CDR1 is MNHEY, CDR2 SMNVEV (reference sequence). The V end was cut by 3 bases, the J end by 7 bases, with 10 bases between. CDR3 length equals 14 residues.

The rearrangement links TRBV7-3 to TRBJ2-1; D call uncertain. CDR1 SGHTA and CDR2 FQGTGA come from the germline V gene. Trimming pared 5 bases from V and 10 bases from J, leaving 15 bases between. CDR3 length equals 13 residues. The DNA of the CDR3 is TGTGCCAGCAGCCCAAGCGTCGATAGGGAGCAGTTCTTC. Translated, it gives CASSPSVDREQFF.

This clone appeared a few times. The chain links TRBV6-5 to TRBJ2-5; D is perhaps TRBD2 (5 bases). Germline V gene data show CDR1 as MNHEY and CDR2 as SVGAGI. CDR3 length: 15 amino acids. Trimming shortened V by 0 bases and J by 1 base, and 9 bases separated the two germline ends. CDR3 DNA: TGTGCCAGCAGTTACTCTCCGGGGAGCCAAGAGACCCAGTACTTC. It is translated as CASSYSPGSQETQYF.

This chain links TRBV28 with TRBJ2-4; a weak D match, TRBD1 (5 bases). The V end was cut by 5 bases, the J end by 6 bases, with 8 bases between. The CDR3 extends over 12 amino acids. CDR1 and CDR2 from the germline V gene are MDHEN and SYDVKM. The CDR3 coding sequence is TGTGCCAGCAGTCCCGACAGAAACATTCAGTACTTC. Its protein product is CASSPDRNIQYF.